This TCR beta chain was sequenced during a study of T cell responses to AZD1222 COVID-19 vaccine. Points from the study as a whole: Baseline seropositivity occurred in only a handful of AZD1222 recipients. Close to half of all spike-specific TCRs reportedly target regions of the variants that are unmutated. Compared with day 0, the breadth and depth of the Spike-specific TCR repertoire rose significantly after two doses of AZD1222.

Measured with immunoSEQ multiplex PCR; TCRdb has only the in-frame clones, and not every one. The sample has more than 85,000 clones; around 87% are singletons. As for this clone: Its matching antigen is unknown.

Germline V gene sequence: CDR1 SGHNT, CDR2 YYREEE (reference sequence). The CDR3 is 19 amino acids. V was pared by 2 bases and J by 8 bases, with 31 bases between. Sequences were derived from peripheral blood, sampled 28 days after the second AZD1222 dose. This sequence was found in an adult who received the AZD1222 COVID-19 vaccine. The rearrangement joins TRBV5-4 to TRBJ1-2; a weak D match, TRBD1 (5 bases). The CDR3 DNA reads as TGTGCCAGCAGCTTACCTTTCTCCGGGACGGCCGGTGGAGGGAAAGGCTACACCTTC. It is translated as CASSLPFSGTAGGGKGYTF.